These 3 T cell receptor beta chains came from one sample sequenced in a study of T cell clonotyping in hematopoietic cell transplantation. Using immunoSEQ multiplex PCR, the repertoire was profiled, and TCRdb retains in-frame clones only, with some absent. The sample contains 2,000 to 2,500 clones, 85% to 90% of which appear only once. Sequencing was done on a sample of peripheral blood mononuclear cells. These TCRs come from a man in his forties or fifties in good health. Some clones in this sample may be carry-over from other donors' samples.

The V call is TRBV10-3, the J call TRBJ2-4; the D is unclear. This CDR3 has 16 residues. Between the trimmed V and J ends, which lost 0 bases and 0 bases, there was a span of 9 bases. Germline V CDR1 and CDR2: ENHRY, SYGVKD. Written as DNA, the CDR3 is TGTGCCATCAGTGAGTCGGGTTTCTTAGCCAAAAACATTCAGTACTTC. It yields the protein CAISESGFLAKNIQYF.

The genes are TRBV27 and TRBJ1-3, with TRBD1 matching over 7 bases. The CDR3 contains 15 residues. The J segment lost 9 bases and the V segment lost 5 bases, leaving 13 bases of the junction unmatched. Germline values: CDR1 MNHEY, CDR2 SMNVEV (reference sequence). CDR3 DNA sequence: TGTGCCAGCAGTCAATGGGCCAGGGGGGCAAGCACCATATATTTT. It translates to CASSQWARGASTIYF.

This rearrangement joins TRBV27 to TRBJ2-3; D uncertain. The V end was cut by 5 bases, the J end by 2 bases, with 11 bases between. The CDR3 totals 14 residues. Germline V gene sequence: CDR1 MNHEY, CDR2 SMNVEV (reference sequence). The CDR3 DNA reads as TGTGCCAGCAGTCCGTTCCCCTCCACAGATACGCAGTATTTT. Protein sequence: CASSPFPSTDTQYF.